The T cell receptor beta chain described here comes from a study of identical twins. This clonotype was detected only a few times. The V end lost 6 bases, the J end lost 1 base, and 15 bases lay between the germline ends. Germline values: CDR1 LGHDT, CDR2 YNNKEL (reference sequence). This CDR3 comprises 15 residues. TCRdb recomputed calls from the 5' RACE reads with MiXCR, one row per CDR3 protein. Among some 900,000 distinct CDR3 sequences listed, around 12% were seen once. Separately, the same data were catalogued under a study of yellow fever vaccine responses in identical twins.

This receptor was obtained from a woman aged 18-35 years in good health. The rearrangement links TRBV3-1 to TRBJ2-5, with D perhaps assigned TRBD1 or TRBD2 (6 bases each). The sample consisted of PBMCs. DNA of the CDR3: TGTGCCAGCAGACCCTTCCGGGGGCCCCAAGAGACCCAGTACTTC. Protein product: CASRPFRGPQETQYF.